This TCR beta chain is drawn from a study of cytomegalovirus exposure and HLA in healthy donors. CDR3 length equals 12 residues. Trimming took off 1 base at V and 7 bases at J, with 4 bases between the two ends. CDR1 and CDR2 (germline): LNHNV, YYDKDF (reference sequence). Findings of the study overall: Donors were assumed by presence/absence analyses to have roughly uniform sequencing depth.

To note about this clone: The antigen is not known.

Use of 60 Vbeta and 13 Jbeta primers characterized the PCR. Original methodology: An analysis that came later counted roughly 87 million unique TCR beta chains, approximately 11 million shared. Produced via immunoSEQ multiplex PCR; TCRdb's table is partial and in-frame only. The DNA was the basis for D and trimming; V, J and clone size are from that table. The sample table includes roughly 120,000 clones. The source of this sequence is a man between 18 and 29 years old in good health and CMV-seronegative. What was sequenced was PBMCs. This chain links TRBV15 with TRBJ2-2; D unresolved. The CDR3 sequence: CATSRADGELFF. Here the CDR3 DNA reads TGTGCCACCAGCAGAGCAGACGGGGAGCTGTTTTTT.